Included here is one T cell receptor beta chain sequence, with context. Then a second PCR, running roughly 7 to 11 cycles, was carried out with a sample-barcoded 5' primer and a J-beta primer mix. TCRdb reanalysed the 5' RACE reads using MiXCR and keeps one entry per CDR3 protein. Seen here are roughly 550,000 distinct CDR3 sequences, 24% observed once, and the top ten hold 7.5% to 9%. The data were taken from a study of blood T cells in healthy people across ages. Trimming removed 2 bases at V and 1 base at J, with 8 bases between. The CDR3 extends over 14 amino acids. Looked up from germline, CDR1 is ENHRY and CDR2 is SYGVKD. The same data also contributed to another study, on T cells of mothers and their children. From that study: Over 9 million TCR beta CDR3 reads were obtained from each mother, and 2.5 million to 3.5 million from each child.

Sequencing was done on a sample of blood. The TCR sequence derives from a boy aged 5-17 years in good health. V usage is TRBV10-3 and J usage is TRBJ1-1; possibly TRBD1 for D (6 bases). The CDR3 reads CAISEGQRNTEAFF. The CDR3, as DNA: TGTGCCATCAGTGAGGGACAGAGGAACACTGAAGCTTTCTTT.